This passage covers 11 T cell receptor beta chains from one sample sequenced in a study of early T cells in non-severe SARS-CoV-2 infection (dated by TCRdb to about 2021). Receptor amplification or capture employed 5' RACE. The instrument given in TCRdb is NextSeq 500. TCRdb reran the public reads through fastp at Q25 and MiXCR, keeping productive beta chains. Each record represents a unique CDR3 protein, reported with the most common genes and DNA among its rows. The sample yields roughly 40,000 distinct CDR3 sequences; 4.5% to 5% were counted once. Of the sample, approximately 4.8% is held by the ten largest clones. The sequenced material came from whole blood. The receptors were gathered from an adult who was a healthcare worker with PCR-confirmed SARS-CoV-2 infection or an uninfected control (not recorded which).

The table lists this clonotype with many counts. J is TRBJ2-7 and V is TRBV3-1; 9 bases line up with TRBD2. Unmatched junction bases numbered 7, after V lost 7 bases and J lost 0 bases. CDR1 is LGHDT and CDR2 is YNNKEL in the germline V gene (reference sequence). This CDR3 region has 15 residues. The CDR3 DNA sequence: TGTGCCAGCACGTCGGCGGGGGGGAGCTCCTACGAGCAGTACTTC. Translating gives CASTSAGGSSYEQYF.

This clonotype was counted at least ten times. This chain joins TRBV28 and TRBJ1-1, with D unresolved. V lost 4 bases and J lost 3, with 9 bases in between. Germline V gene data show CDR1 as MDHEN and CDR2 as SYDVKM. CDR3 length: 13 amino acids. The chain's CDR3 is CASSSDADTEAFF. CDR3 DNA: TGTGCCAGCAGTTCGGACGCCGACACTGAAGCTTTCTTT.

This clonotype was seen a handful of times. The rearrangement uses TRBV20-1 and TRBJ2-3; the match to TRBD2 covers 7 bases. The V gene end was trimmed by 3 bases and the J gene end by 0 bases; junction bases not matched to a gene: 3. The germline CDR1 and CDR2 sequences are DFQATT and SNEGSKA (reference sequence). The CDR3 has 14 residues. This CDR3 reads CSARDSGSTDTQYF. The CDR3 DNA sequence: TGCAGTGCTAGGGATAGCGGGAGCACAGATACGCAGTATTTT.

This clonotype has more than one count but fewer than ten. The V and J genes are TRBV18 and TRBJ2-7; perhaps TRBD2 as D (6 bases). The CDR3 is 16 residues long. The germline CDR1 and CDR2 sequences are KGHSH and LQKENI. V was pared by 1 base and J by 4 bases, with 17 bases between. CDR3: CASSPRGSGVRYEQYF. Here the CDR3 DNA reads TGTGCCAGCTCACCACGGGGATCGGGGGTCAGGTACGAGCAGTACTTC.

In this sample, this clonotype turned up many times. The gene calls are TRBV2 and TRBJ1-1; no clear D gene. The length of the CDR3 is 14 residues. The germline CDR1 and CDR2 sequences are SNHLY and FYNNEI. Deletions cut 4 bases from V and 0 bases from J, with 9 bases between. CDR3 sequence reads: CASSVVQMNTEAFF. CDR3 bases: TGTGCCAGCAGTGTGGTGCAGATGAACACTGAAGCTTTCTTT.

This clonotype was seen more than once but under ten times. This sequence joins TRBV11-2 and TRBJ2-1; 9 bases are shared with TRBD2. Germline CDR1 and CDR2: SGHAT and FQNNGV. The CDR3 runs 15 residues. Germline trimming cut 5 bases from V and 0 bases from J; bases unmatched to any gene: 2. The CDR3 sequence: CASSPREGSYNEQFF. CDR3 nucleotides: TGTGCCAGCAGCCCGCGGGAGGGCTCCTACAATGAGCAGTTCTTC.

This chain joins TRBV5-6 and TRBJ2-7; D might be TRBD1 (6 bases). CDR1 and CDR2 (germline): SGHDT, YYEEEE. V was cut by 1 base and J by 2 bases, with 10 bases left in between. The CDR3 extends over 14 amino acids. This chain's CDR3 is CASSLRGFPYEQYF. For the CDR3, the DNA is TGTGCCAGCAGCTTGAGGGGGTTCCCCTACGAGCAGTACTTC.

This clonotype was seen a few times. The chain recombines TRBV12-2 with TRBJ2-7; the DNA was not compared with TRBD2, the D call given in the table. TRBV12-2 is classified as a pseudogene. The CDR3 has 14 amino acids. As DNA, the CDR3 is TGTGCAAGTCGCTTGCTAGGCGGATCCTACGAGCAGTACTTC. The encoded protein is CASRLLGGSYEQYF.

The table lists this clonotype with many counts. This rearrangement joins TRBV5-4 to TRBJ1-1; D is possibly TRBD1 (5 bases). The CDR3 covers 17 residues. Germline V gene lookup returns CDR1 SGHNT and CDR2 YYREEE (reference sequence). Deletions cut 1 base from V and 3 bases from J, with 19 bases between. The CDR3 DNA reads TGTGCCAGCAGCTTGCCCACCTCCGGGACGGGGGACACTGAAGCTTTCTTT. The encoded protein is CASSLPTSGTGDTEAFF.

The V call is TRBV29-1, the J call TRBJ1-2; 10 bases map to TRBD1. Germline lookup yields CDR1 SQVTM and CDR2 ANQGSEA. Germline trimming cut 6 bases from V and 8 bases from J; bases unmatched to any gene: 15. This CDR3 region has 15 residues. This CDR3 is CSVVRQGARQVGYTF. The CDR3, as DNA: TGCAGCGTAGTCCGACAGGGGGCGCGTCAGGTCGGCTACACCTTC.

There are many counts of this clonotype. J is TRBJ2-7 and V is TRBV7-2; D is ambiguous. V was clipped by 4 bases and J by 2 bases, with 6 bases between them. Germline lookup yields CDR1 SGHTA and CDR2 FQGNSA. CDR3 length: 12 amino acids. In DNA, the CDR3 is TGTGCCAGCAGCTCCCAAACCTACGAGCAGTACTTC. Residues: CASSSQTYEQYF.